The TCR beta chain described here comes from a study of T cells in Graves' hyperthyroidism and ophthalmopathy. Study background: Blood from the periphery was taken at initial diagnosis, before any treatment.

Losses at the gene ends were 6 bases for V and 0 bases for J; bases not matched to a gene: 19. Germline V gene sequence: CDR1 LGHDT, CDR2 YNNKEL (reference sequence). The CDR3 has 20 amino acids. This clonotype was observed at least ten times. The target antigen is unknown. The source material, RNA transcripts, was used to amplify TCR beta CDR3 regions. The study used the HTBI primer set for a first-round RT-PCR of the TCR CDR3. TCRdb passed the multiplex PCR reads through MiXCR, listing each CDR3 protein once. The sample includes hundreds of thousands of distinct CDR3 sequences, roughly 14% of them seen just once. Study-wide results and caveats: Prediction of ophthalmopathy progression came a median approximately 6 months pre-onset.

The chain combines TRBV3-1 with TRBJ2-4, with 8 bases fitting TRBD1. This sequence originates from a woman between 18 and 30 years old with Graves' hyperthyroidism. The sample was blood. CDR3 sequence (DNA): TGTGCCAGCAGAATACAACCACAGGGGGAGCCTTCATTAGCCAAAAACATTCAGTACTTC. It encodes CASRIQPQGEPSLAKNIQYF.